This TCR beta chain derives from a study of spatial heterogeneity in lung cancer. Study in general: Where present, follow-up PBMC were sequenced a median of roughly two years after resection. The average appearance count of each unique TCR and UMI combination in raw reads was more than ten. Study-wide results and limits: Follow-up blood showed ubiquitous expanded tumor TCRs less than blood at resection did.

Time point indicated: blood at routine non-recurrence follow-up after resection. Sequencing was performed on whole RNA extracted from tumor and nontumor lung tissue, or from frozen PBMC, and the material was left unsorted. This clonotype is termed medium-sized (0.01 to 0.1%). Its antigen is still unknown. TCRdb re-called the 5' RACE reads with MiXCR, one entry per CDR3 protein. In the table there are 9,500 to 13,000 distinct CDR3 sequences, roughly 20% of which are singletons. V was cut by 4 bases and J by 0 bases, with 17 bases left in between. Per germline, CDR1 SGHDT and CDR2 YYEEEE. This CDR3 is built from 18 residues.

The gene calls are TRBV5-6 and TRBJ2-6; the D call may be TRBD1 or TRBD2 (5 bases each). Sequenced material: PBMCs, taken at follow-up. The clonotype was recovered from a male donor with early-stage non-small cell lung cancer. The CDR3 region is CASSLGTAISSGANVLTF. Here the CDR3 DNA reads TGTGCCAGCAGCCTCGGGACCGCGATTAGCTCTGGGGCCAACGTCCTGACTTTC.